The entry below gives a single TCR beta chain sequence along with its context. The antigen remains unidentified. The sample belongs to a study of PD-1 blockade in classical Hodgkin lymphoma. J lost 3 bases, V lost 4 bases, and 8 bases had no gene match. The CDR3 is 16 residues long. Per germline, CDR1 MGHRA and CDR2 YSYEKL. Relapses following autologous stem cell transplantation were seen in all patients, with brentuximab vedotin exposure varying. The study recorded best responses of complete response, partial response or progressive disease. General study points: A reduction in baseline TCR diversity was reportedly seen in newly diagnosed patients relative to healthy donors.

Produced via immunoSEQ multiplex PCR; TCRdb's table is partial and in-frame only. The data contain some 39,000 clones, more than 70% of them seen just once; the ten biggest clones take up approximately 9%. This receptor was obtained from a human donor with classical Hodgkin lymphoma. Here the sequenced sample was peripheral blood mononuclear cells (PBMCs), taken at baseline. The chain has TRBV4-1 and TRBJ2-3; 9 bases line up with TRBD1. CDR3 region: CASSPPGDRATDTQYF. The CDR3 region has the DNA TGCGCCAGCAGCCCCCCTGGGGACAGGGCTACAGATACGCAGTATTTT.